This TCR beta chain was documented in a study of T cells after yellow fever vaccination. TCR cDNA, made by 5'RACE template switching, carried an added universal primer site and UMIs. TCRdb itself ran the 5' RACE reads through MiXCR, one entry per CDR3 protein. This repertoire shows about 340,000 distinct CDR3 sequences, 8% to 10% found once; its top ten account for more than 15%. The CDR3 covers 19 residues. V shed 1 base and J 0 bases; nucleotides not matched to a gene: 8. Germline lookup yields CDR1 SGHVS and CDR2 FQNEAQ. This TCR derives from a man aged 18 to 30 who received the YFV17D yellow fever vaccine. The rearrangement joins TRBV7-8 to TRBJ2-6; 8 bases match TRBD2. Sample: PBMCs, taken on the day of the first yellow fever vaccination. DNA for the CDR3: TGTGCCAGCAGCTTAGTTATGAGCGGGAGTAGCTCTGGGGCCAACGTCCTGACTTTC. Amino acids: CASSLVMSGSSSGANVLTF.